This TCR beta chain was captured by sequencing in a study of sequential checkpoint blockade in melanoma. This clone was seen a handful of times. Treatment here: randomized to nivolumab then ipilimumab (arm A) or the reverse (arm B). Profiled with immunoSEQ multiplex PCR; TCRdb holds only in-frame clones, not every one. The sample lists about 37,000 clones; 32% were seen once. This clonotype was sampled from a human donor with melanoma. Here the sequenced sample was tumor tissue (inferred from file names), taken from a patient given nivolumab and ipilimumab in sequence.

CDR3 in DNA: TGTGCCAGCAGCGTCCCCGGGACTAGCGAGAACACCGGGGAGCTGTTTTTT. Translation gives CASSVPGTSENTGELFF. The chain combines TRBV9 with TRBJ2-2; 10 positions agree with TRBD2. CDR1 SGDLS and CDR2 YYNGEE come from the germline V gene. Germline trimming cut 2 bases from V and 1 base from J; bases unmatched to any gene: 5. The CDR3 consists of 17 residues.